A single TCR beta chain is shown here with its context. Antigen unknown. The V end was cut by 3 bases, the J end by 5 bases, with 17 bases between. Germline values: CDR1 SGHRS, CDR2 YFSETQ. The CDR3 contains 16 residues. The method was immunoSEQ multiplex PCR; TCRdb's version includes in-frame clones alone and lacks a portion of them. Of roughly 70,000 clones listed, 80% to 90% are singletons. This sample is drawn from a study of T cell responses to AZD1222 COVID-19 vaccine. Overall study findings and caveats: Repertoires were collected only later (after the peak T cell response had occurred). Among the donors, most were white British and more were female, and clonal diversity was possibly underestimated. The breadth and depth of Spike-specific TCRs increased once two AZD1222 doses had been given.

This receptor was taken from an adult in good health. The V call is TRBV5-1, the J call TRBJ2-2; perhaps TRBD1 as D (6 bases). The input for sequencing was peripheral blood, taken on day 0 of AZD1222 vaccination. The CDR3: CASSSAVQGGTGELFF. In DNA, the CDR3 is TGCGCCAGCAGCTCCGCGGTACAGGGCGGGACCGGGGAGCTGTTTTTT.